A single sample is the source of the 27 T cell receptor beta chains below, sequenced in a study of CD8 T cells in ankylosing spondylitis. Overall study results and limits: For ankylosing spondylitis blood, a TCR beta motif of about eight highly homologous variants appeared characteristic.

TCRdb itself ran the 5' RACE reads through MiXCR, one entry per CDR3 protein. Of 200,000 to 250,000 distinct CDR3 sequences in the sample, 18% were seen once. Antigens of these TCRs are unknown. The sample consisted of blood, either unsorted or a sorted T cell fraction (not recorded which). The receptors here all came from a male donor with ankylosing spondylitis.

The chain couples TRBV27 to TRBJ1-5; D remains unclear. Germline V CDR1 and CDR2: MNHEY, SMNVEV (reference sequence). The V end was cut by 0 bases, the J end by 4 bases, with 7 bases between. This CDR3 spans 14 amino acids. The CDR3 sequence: CASSLSFPNQPQHF. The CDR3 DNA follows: TGTGCCAGCAGTTTATCGTTCCCAAATCAGCCCCAGCATTTT.

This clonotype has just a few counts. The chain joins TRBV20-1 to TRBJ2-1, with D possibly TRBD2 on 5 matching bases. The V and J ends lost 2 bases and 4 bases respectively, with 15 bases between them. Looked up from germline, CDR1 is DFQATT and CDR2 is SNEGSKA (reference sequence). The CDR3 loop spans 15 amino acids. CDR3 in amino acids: CSARSSRAAYNEQFF. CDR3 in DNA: TGCAGTGCTAGAAGCTCGCGGGCCGCTTACAATGAGCAGTTCTTC.

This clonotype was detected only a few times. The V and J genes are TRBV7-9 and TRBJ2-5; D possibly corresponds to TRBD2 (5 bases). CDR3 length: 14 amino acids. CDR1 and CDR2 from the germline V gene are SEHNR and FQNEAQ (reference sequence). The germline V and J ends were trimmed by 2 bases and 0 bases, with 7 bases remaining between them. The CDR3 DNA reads TGTGCCAGCAGCTTATTCGGGAACCAAGAGACCCAGTACTTC. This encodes CASSLFGNQETQYF.

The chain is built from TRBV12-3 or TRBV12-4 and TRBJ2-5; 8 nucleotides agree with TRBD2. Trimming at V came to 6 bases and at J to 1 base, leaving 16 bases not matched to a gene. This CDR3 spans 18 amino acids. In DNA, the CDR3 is TGTGCCAGCAGACCCTGGACTAGCTCGCAGGGTGGCCAAGAGACCCAGTACTTC. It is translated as CASRPWTSSQGGQETQYF.

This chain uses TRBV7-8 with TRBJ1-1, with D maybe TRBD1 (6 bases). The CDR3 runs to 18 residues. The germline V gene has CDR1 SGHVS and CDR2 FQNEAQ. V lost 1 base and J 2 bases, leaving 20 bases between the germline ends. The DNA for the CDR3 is TGTGCCAGCAGCTTAGGAGCGGGGCCCACAGGGTATAACACTGAAGCTTTCTTT. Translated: CASSLGAGPTGYNTEAFF.

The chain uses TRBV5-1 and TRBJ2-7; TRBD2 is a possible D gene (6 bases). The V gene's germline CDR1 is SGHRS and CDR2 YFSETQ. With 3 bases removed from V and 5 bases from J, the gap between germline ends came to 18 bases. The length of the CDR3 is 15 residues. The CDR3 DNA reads TGCGCCAGCAGCTCCAAGACTAGTACCCCCAACGAGCAGTACTTC. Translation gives CASSSKTSTPNEQYF.

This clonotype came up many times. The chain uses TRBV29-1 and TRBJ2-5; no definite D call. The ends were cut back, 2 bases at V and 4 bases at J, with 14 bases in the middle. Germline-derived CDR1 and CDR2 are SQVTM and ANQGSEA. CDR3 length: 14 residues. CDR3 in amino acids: CSVELGTSGETQYF. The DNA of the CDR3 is TGCAGCGTTGAACTAGGAACTTCTGGAGAGACCCAGTACTTC.

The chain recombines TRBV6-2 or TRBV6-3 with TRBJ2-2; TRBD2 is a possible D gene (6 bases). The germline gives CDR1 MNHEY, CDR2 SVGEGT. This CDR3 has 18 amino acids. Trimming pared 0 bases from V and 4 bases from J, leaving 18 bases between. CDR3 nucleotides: TGTGCCAGCAGTTACTCGATTAGGAGCGGGTCGATCACCGGGGAGCTGTTTTTT. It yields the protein CASSYSIRSGSITGELFF.

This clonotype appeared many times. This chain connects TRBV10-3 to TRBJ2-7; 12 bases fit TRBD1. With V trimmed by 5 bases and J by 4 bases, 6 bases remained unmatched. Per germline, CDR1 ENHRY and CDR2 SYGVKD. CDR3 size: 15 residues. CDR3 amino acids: CAISRPGQGAYEQYF. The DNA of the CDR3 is TGTGCCATCAGTCGTCCGGGACAGGGGGCTTACGAGCAGTACTTC.

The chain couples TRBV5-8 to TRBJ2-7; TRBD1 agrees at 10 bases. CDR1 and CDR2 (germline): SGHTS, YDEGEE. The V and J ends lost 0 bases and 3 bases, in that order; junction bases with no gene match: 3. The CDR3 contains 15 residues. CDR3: CASSLVGTGVYEQYF. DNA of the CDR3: TGTGCCAGCAGCTTGGTTGGGACAGGGGTCTACGAGCAGTACTTC.

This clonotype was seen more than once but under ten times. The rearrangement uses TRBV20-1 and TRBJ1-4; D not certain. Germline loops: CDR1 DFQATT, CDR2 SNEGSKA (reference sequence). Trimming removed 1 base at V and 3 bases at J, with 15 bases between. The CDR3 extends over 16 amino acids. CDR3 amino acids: CSARGRPEEANEKLFF. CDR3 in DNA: TGCAGTGCTAGAGGCCGTCCCGAGGAGGCTAATGAAAAACTGTTTTTT.

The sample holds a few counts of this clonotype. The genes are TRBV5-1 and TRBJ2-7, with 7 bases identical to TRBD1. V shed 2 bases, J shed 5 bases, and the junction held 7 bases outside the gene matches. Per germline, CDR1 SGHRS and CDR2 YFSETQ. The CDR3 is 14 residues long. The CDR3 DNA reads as TGCGCCAGCAGCTTTGAGGGGGCGCGTAACGAGCAGTACTTC. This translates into CASSFEGARNEQYF.

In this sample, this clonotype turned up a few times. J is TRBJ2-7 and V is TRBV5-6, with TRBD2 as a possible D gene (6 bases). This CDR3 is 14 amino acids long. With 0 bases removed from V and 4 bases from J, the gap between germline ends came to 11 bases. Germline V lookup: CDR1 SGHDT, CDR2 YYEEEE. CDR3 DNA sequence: TGTGCCAGCAGCTTGGTTGACGGGAGTTACGAGCAGTACTTC. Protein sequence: CASSLVDGSYEQYF.

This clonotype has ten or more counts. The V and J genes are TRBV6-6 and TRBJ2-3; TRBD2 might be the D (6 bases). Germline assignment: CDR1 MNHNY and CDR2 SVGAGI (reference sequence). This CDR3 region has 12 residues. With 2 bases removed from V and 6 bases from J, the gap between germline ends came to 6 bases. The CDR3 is CASSYREDTQYF. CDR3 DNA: TGTGCCAGCAGTTACCGGGAGGATACGCAGTATTTT.

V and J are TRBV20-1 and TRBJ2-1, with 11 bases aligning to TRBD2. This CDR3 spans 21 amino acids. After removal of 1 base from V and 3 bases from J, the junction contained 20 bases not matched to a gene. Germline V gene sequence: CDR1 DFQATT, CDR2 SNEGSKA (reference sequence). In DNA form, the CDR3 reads TGCAGTGCTAGAGTAGTTAGCGGGAGGGCCCCGGTTCCCCCTTTCTACAATGAGCAGTTCTTC. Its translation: CSARVVSGRAPVPPFYNEQFF.

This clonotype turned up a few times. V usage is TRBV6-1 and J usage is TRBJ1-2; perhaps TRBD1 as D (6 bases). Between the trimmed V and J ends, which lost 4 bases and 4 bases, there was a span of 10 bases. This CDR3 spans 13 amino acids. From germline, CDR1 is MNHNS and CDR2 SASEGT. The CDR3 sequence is CASSGTEIYGYTF. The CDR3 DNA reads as TGTGCCAGCAGTGGGACAGAGATCTATGGCTACACCTTC.

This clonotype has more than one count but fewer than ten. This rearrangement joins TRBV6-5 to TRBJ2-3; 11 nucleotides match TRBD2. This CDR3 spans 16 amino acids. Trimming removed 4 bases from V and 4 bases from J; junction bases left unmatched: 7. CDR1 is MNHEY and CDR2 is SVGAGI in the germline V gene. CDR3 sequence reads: CASSSLAGGPADTQYF. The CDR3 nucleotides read TGTGCCAGCAGTTCCTTAGCGGGGGGGCCTGCAGATACGCAGTATTTT.

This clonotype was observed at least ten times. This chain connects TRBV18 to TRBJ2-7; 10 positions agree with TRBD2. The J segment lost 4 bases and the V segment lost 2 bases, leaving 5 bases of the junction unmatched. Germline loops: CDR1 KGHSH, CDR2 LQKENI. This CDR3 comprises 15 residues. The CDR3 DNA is TGTGCCAGCTCACCATCGGGACTAGCGAAATACGAGCAGTACTTC. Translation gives CASSPSGLAKYEQYF. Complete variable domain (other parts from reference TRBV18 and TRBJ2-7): NAGVMQNPRHLVRRRGQEARLRCSPMKGHSHVYWYRQLPEEGLKFMVYLQKENIIDESGMPKERFSAEFPKEGPSILRIQQVVRGDSAAYFCASSPSGLAKYEQYFGPGTRLTVT.

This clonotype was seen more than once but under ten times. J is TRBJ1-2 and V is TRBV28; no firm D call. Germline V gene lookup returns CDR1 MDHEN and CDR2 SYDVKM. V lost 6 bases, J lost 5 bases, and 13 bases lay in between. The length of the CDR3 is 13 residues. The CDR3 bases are TGTGCCAGCAGCTCCAGAGAGACTTATGGCTACACCTTC. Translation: CASSSRETYGYTF.

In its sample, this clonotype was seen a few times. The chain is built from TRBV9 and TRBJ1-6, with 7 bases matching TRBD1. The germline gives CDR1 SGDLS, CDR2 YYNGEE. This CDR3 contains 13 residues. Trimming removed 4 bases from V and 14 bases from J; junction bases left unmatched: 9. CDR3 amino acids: CASSTTGAEALHF. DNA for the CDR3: TGTGCCAGCAGCACAACAGGGGCCGAGGCCCTCCACTTT.

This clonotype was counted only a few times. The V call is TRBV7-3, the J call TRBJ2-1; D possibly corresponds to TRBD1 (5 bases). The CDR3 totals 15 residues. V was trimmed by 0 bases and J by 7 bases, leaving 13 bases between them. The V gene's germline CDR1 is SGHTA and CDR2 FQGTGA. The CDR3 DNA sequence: TGTGCCAGCAGCTTAACCTTAGGGGAACGGAATGAGCAGTTCTTC. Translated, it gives CASSLTLGERNEQFF. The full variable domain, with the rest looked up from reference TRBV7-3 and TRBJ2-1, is GAGVSQTPSNKVTEKGKYVELRCDPISGHTALYWYRQSLGQGPEFLIYFQGTGAADDSGLPNDRFFAVRPEGSVSTLKIQRTERGDSAVYLCASSLTLGERNEQFFGPGTRLTVL.

The CDR3 sequence is CASSIVDITDTQYF. CDR3 nucleotides: TGTGCCAGTAGTATAGTCGATATCACAGATACGCAGTATTTT. This chain connects TRBV19 to TRBJ2-3; no reliable D call. CDR3 size: 14 residues. Germline CDR1 LNHDA, CDR2 SQIVND (reference sequence). Trimming left V 1 base short and J 2 bases short, with 7 bases between.

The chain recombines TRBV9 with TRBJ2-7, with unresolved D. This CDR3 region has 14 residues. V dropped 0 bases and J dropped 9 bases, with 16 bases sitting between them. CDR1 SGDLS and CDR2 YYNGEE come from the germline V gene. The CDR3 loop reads CASSVGSSSPVQYF. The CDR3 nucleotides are TGTGCCAGCAGCGTAGGTAGCTCCTCCCCCGTGCAGTACTTC.

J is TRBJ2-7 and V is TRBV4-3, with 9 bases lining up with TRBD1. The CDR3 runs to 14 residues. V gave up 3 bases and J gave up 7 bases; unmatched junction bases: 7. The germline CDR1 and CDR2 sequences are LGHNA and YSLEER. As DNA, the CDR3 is TGCGCCAGCAGCCAGGGACAGGGAATGGGGGAGCAGTACTTC. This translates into CASSQGQGMGEQYF.

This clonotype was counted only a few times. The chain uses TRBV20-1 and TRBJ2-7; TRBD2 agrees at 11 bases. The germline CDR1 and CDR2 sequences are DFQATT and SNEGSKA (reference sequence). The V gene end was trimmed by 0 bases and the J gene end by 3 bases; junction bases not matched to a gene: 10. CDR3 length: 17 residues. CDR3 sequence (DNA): TGCAGTGCTAGAGATGGCCTAGCGGGAGGACCTCACTACGAGCAGTACTTC. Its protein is CSARDGLAGGPHYEQYF.

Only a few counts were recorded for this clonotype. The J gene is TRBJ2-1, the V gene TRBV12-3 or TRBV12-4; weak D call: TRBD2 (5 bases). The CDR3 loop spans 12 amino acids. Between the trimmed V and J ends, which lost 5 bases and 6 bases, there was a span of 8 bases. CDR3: CASSGLSNEQFF. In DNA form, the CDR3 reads TGTGCCAGCAGTGGACTCTCCAATGAGCAGTTCTTC.

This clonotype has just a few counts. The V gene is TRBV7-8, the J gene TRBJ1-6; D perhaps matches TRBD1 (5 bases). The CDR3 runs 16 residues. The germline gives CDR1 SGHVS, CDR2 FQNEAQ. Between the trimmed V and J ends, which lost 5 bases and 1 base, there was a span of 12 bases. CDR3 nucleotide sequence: TGTGCCAGCAGCCCCGGGGGGGATTCCTATAATTCACCCCTCCACTTT. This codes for CASSPGGDSYNSPLHF.